The 32 T cell receptor beta chains listed next were all sequenced from one sample in a study of shared clonotypes between healthy human individuals. Here immunoSEQ multiplex PCR was the method, and the copy in TCRdb shows in-frame clones only, minus some. The sample has 2,500,000 or so clones, roughly 93% seen once; the top ten hold approximately 0.37%. Sequenced sample: naive CD4+ T cells from PBMCs. Documented subset: CD45RA+ positively selected. Receptors originate from a man in his late teens or twenties in good health. Some clones in this sample may be carry-over from other donors' samples.

The chain recombines TRBV19 with TRBJ2-2; weak D call: TRBD1 (5 bases). V was clipped by 1 base and J by 2 bases, with 11 bases between them. Germline loops: CDR1 LNHDA, CDR2 SQIVND (reference sequence). CDR3 length equals 16 residues. CDR3 DNA: TGTGCCAGTAGTATAGGTGGCAGGGTTAACACCGGGGAGCTGTTTTTT. The encoded protein is CASSIGGRVNTGELFF.

This chain joins TRBV9 and TRBJ2-1; D may be TRBD1 (5 bases). Trimming shortened V by 4 bases and J by 5 bases, and 16 bases separated the two germline ends. Germline V gene lookup returns CDR1 SGDLS and CDR2 YYNGEE. The CDR3 spans 15 residues. CDR3 region: CASSTLGFRDNEQFF. CDR3 in DNA: TGTGCCAGCAGCACCTTAGGATTCAGGGACAATGAGCAGTTCTTC.

V and J are TRBV29-1 and TRBJ1-1; tentative D call: TRBD1 (6 bases). Germline values: CDR1 SQVTM, CDR2 ANQGSEA. Trimming removed 6 bases at V and 6 bases at J, with 11 bases between. This CDR3 is 11 amino acids long. CDR3 residues: CSVDRRAEAFF. CDR3 bases: TGCAGCGTAGACAGGCGCGCTGAAGCTTTCTTT.

J is TRBJ1-2 and V is TRBV20-1; D ambiguous. CDR3 size: 11 residues. CDR1 and CDR2 from the germline V gene are DFQATT and SNEGSKA (reference sequence). With 4 bases removed from V and 7 bases from J, the gap between germline ends came to 10 bases. CDR3 in DNA: TGCAGTGCTACGGTCCGGGGTGGCTACACCTTC. It codes for CSATVRGGYTF.

This chain joins TRBV15 and TRBJ2-7; TRBD1 aligns across 8 bases. Losses at the gene ends were 1 base for V and 4 bases for J; bases not matched to a gene: 6. The CDR3 totals 15 residues. Germline CDR1 is LNHNV and CDR2 is YYDKDF (reference sequence). CDR3 DNA: TGTGCCACCAGCAGAGTACCGAACAGGGGGTACGAGCAGTACTTC. The encoded protein is CATSRVPNRGYEQYF. The complete variable domain, with remaining parts taken from reference TRBV15 and TRBJ2-7, reads DAMVIQNPRYQVTQFGKPVTLSCSQTLNHNVMYWYQQKSSQAPKLLFHYYDKDFNNEADTPDNFQSRRPNTSFCFLDIRSPGLGDTAMYLCATSRVPNRGYEQYFGPGTRLTVT.

The chain has TRBV4-3 and TRBJ2-3, with D unresolved. The CDR3 contains 12 residues. Per the germline V gene, CDR1 is LGHNA and CDR2 is YSLEER. Trimming removed 0 bases from V and 5 bases from J, with 3 bases in between. The CDR3: CASSQEVDTQYF. The CDR3 DNA reads TGCGCCAGCAGCCAAGAAGTAGATACGCAGTATTTT.

CDR3 in DNA: TGTGCCAGCAGTGCTCACCAGCGGGAGGGCTGGTACGAGCAGTACTTC. This codes for CASSAHQREGWYEQYF. The chain has TRBV6-1 and TRBJ2-7, with 10 bases aligning to TRBD2. Trimming removed 4 bases from V and 4 bases from J; junction bases left unmatched: 10. Looked up from germline, CDR1 is MNHNS and CDR2 is SASEGT. This CDR3 spans 16 amino acids.

About this clone itself: Other DNA sequences in the same sample also yield this CDR3. The rearrangement uses TRBV5-4 and TRBJ2-5; D not certain. This CDR3 is 13 amino acids long. Deletions cut 2 bases from V and 2 bases from J, with 7 bases between. The germline CDR1 and CDR2 sequences are SGHNT and YYREEE (reference sequence). The CDR3 coding sequence is TGTGCCAGCAGCTTAGGCCCTCAAGAGACCCAGTACTTC. Its protein product is CASSLGPQETQYF.

The genes are TRBV7-3 and TRBJ2-7; D is undetermined. Trimming took off 3 bases at V and 0 bases at J, with 15 bases between the two ends. The CDR3 loop spans 16 amino acids. Germline CDR1 is SGHTA and CDR2 is FQGTGA. CDR3 sequence (DNA): TGTGCCAGCAGCTTGATAGTAGGAGTGGGCTCCTACGAGCAGTACTTC. Its translation: CASSLIVGVGSYEQYF. Full variable domain (remainder filled in from reference TRBV7-3 and TRBJ2-7): GAGVSQTPSNKVTEKGKYVELRCDPISGHTALYWYRQSLGQGPEFLIYFQGTGAADDSGLPNDRFFAVRPEGSVSTLKIQRTERGDSAVYLCASSLIVGVGSYEQYFGPGTRLTVT.

The gene calls are TRBV7-9 and TRBJ2-1; 11 bases align to TRBD2. J gave up 10 bases and V 5 bases, and 10 bases lay outside the gene matches. The CDR3 runs to 15 residues. Germline assignment: CDR1 SEHNR and CDR2 FQNEAQ (reference sequence). CDR3 DNA: TGTGCCAGCAGCCGACGGGGACTAGCGGAGCGCGAGCAGTTCTTC. Residues: CASSRRGLAEREQFF.

The chain recombines TRBV28 with TRBJ1-5, with D perhaps matching TRBD1 (6 bases). This CDR3 is 14 amino acids long. Germline CDR1 and CDR2: MDHEN and SYDVKM. Trimming left V 7 bases short and J 7 bases short, with 17 bases between. This CDR3 reads CASTLYRAGQPQHF. The CDR3 nucleotides read TGTGCCAGCACCCTCTACAGGGCTGGACAGCCCCAGCATTTT.

V gene TRBV19 combines with J gene TRBJ2-3; 13 bases agree with TRBD2. There are 16 residues in the CDR3. V gave up 7 bases and J gave up 4 bases; unmatched junction bases: 8. Germline V gene lookup returns CDR1 LNHDA and CDR2 SQIVND (reference sequence). The CDR3, as DNA: TGTGCCAGTACCCGGACTAGCGGGAGAATTGCAGATACGCAGTATTTT. Residues: CASTRTSGRIADTQYF.

The chain joins TRBV7-2 to TRBJ1-6; no clear D. The CDR3 covers 15 residues. Germline CDR1 and CDR2: SGHTA and FQGNSA. V was pared by 3 bases and J by 10 bases, with 16 bases between. As DNA, the CDR3 is TGTGCCAGCAGCTTCGATATAGGGCGACGGTCACCCCTCCACTTT. Protein: CASSFDIGRRSPLHF.

The rearrangement uses TRBV28 and TRBJ2-2; unclear D gene. V was clipped by 3 bases and J by 2 bases, with 19 bases between them. CDR3 length equals 18 residues. Germline V lookup: CDR1 MDHEN, CDR2 SYDVKM. CDR3: CASSLIPFGLVNTGELFF. CDR3 in DNA: TGTGCCAGCAGTTTGATCCCGTTTGGGCTCGTAAACACCGGGGAGCTGTTTTTT. The entire variable domain, with the rest obtained from reference TRBV28 and TRBJ2-2, is as follows: DVKVTQSSRYLVKRTGEKVFLECVQDMDHENMFWYRQDPGLGLRLIYFSYDVKMKEKGDIPEGYSVSREKKERFSLILESASTNQTSMYLCASSLIPFGLVNTGELFFGEGSRLTVL.

This rearrangement joins TRBV11-2 to TRBJ1-4; D is uncertain. The V gene's germline CDR1 is SGHAT and CDR2 FQNNGV. V lost 7 bases and J lost 10, with 22 bases in between. The CDR3 runs 15 residues. Written as DNA, the CDR3 is TGTGCCAGCACCGAGACCGCCGGGTCTTTGGGAAAACTGTTTTTT. Encoded protein: CASTETAGSLGKLFF. Drawing the rest from reference TRBV11-2 and TRBJ1-4, the complete variable domain is EAGVAQSPRYKIIEKRQSVAFWCNPISGHATLYWYQQILGQGPKLLIQFQNNGVVDDSQLPKDRFSAERLKGVDSTLKIQPAKLEDSAVYLCASTETAGSLGKLFFGSGTQLSVL.

The chain uses TRBV7-8 and TRBJ1-2; D is possibly TRBD1 (5 bases). This CDR3 spans 14 amino acids. Germline V CDR1 and CDR2: SGHVS, FQNEAQ. Trimming shortened V by 0 bases and J by 8 bases, and 13 bases separated the two germline ends. The CDR3 protein is CASSLAVTATGYTF. In nucleotides, the CDR3 is TGTGCCAGCAGCTTAGCTGTGACAGCCACCGGCTACACCTTC.

This sequence joins TRBV2 and TRBJ1-5; D unclear. The V gene's germline CDR1 is SNHLY and CDR2 FYNNEI. With 4 bases removed from V and 3 bases from J, the gap between germline ends came to 10 bases. The CDR3 spans 14 residues. CDR3: CASSGRVFNQPQHF. Here the CDR3 DNA reads TGTGCCAGCAGTGGGAGGGTCTTCAATCAGCCCCAGCATTTT.

The CDR3 DNA reads as TGTGCCAGCACTAACATTCGGTTTTCAGCCGGGGAGCTGTTTTTT. Its translation: CASTNIRFSAGELFF. V and J are TRBV28 and TRBJ2-2; D uncertain. V lost 7 bases, J lost 6 bases, and 18 bases lay in between. Germline V gene lookup returns CDR1 MDHEN and CDR2 SYDVKM. The CDR3 totals 15 residues. Full variable domain (remainder filled in from reference TRBV28 and TRBJ2-2): DVKVTQSSRYLVKRTGEKVFLECVQDMDHENMFWYRQDPGLGLRLIYFSYDVKMKEKGDIPEGYSVSREKKERFSLILESASTNQTSMYLCASTNIRFSAGELFFGEGSRLTVL.

The chain joins TRBV25-1 to TRBJ2-1; the D gene is possibly TRBD1 (5 bases). The length of the CDR3 is 16 residues. V lost 2 bases to trimming and J lost 5 bases, with 16 bases between them. CDR1 and CDR2 from the germline V gene are MGHDK and SYGVNS. The CDR3 sequence is CASSERVGVGDNEQFF. The CDR3 DNA reads as TGTGCCAGCAGTGAACGGGTAGGGGTTGGGGACAATGAGCAGTTCTTC.

This clone was recorded once. The chain couples TRBV15 to TRBJ2-2; 8 nucleotides line up with TRBD2. The germline gives CDR1 LNHNV, CDR2 YYDKDF (reference sequence). The length of the CDR3 is 15 residues. V shed 5 bases and J 6 bases; nucleotides not matched to a gene: 8. The chain's CDR3 is CATSWSVGGAGELFF. The CDR3 DNA reads TGTGCCACCAGCTGGTCCGTCGGGGGGGCCGGGGAGCTGTTTTTT.

This rearrangement joins TRBV7-8 to TRBJ2-3, with D perhaps TRBD2 (6 bases). Trimming cost V 5 bases and J 5 bases, with 20 bases left between them. The germline V gene encodes CDR1 SGHVS and CDR2 FQNEAQ. This CDR3 contains 16 residues. The CDR3 DNA reads TGTGCCAGCAGCGACCTAGGAGGGAGGTCGGGAGATACGCAGTATTTT. This gives the protein CASSDLGGRSGDTQYF. The full variable domain, rest sourced from reference TRBV7-8 and TRBJ2-3, is GAGVSQSPRYKVAKRGQDVALRCDPISGHVSLFWYQQALGQGPEFLTYFQNEAQLDKSGLPSDRFFAERPEGSVSTLKIQRTQQEDSAVYLCASSDLGGRSGDTQYFGPGTRLTVL.

The V and J genes are TRBV28 and TRBJ2-4; TRBD1 matches 7 bases. The CDR3 is 17 residues long. Per the germline V gene, CDR1 is MDHEN and CDR2 is SYDVKM. The junction had 12 bases not matched to a gene; V was cut back by 5 bases and J by 2 bases. The CDR3 coding sequence is TGTGCCAGCAGTCCATTGGGACAGAGGTTACCCAAAAACATTCAGTACTTC. Translated: CASSPLGQRLPKNIQYF.

V gene TRBV4-2 combines with J gene TRBJ2-5; TRBD2 might be the D (6 bases). The CDR3 loop spans 16 amino acids. Germline lookup yields CDR1 LGHNA and CDR2 YNFKEQ. Trimming took 4 bases from V and 5 from J, leaving 20 bases between them. CDR3 bases: TGTGCCAGCAGCCCCAATGGCGGGGCGAGGTGGGAGACCCAGTACTTC. This codes for CASSPNGGARWETQYF.

This chain connects TRBV29-1 to TRBJ1-2; D gene ambiguous. Trimming cost V 5 bases and J 0 bases, with 13 bases left between them. The CDR3 is 14 residues long. CDR1 and CDR2 (germline): SQVTM, ANQGSEA. The CDR3 region is CSVPVHKTNYGYTF. The CDR3 bases are TGCAGCGTTCCCGTCCACAAAACTAACTATGGCTACACCTTC.

V gene TRBV27 combines with J gene TRBJ1-5, with no clear D. V was pared by 6 bases and J by 3 bases, with 9 bases between. The germline CDR1 and CDR2 sequences are MNHEY and SMNVEV (reference sequence). CDR3 length: 13 residues. CDR3 region: CASRTLPNQPQHF. In DNA, the CDR3 is TGTGCCAGCAGAACCCTCCCCAATCAGCCCCAGCATTTT.

The table lists this clone with a count of one. This chain joins TRBV15 and TRBJ1-5; D uncertain. The ends were cut back, 3 bases at V and 3 bases at J, with 9 bases in the middle. Germline CDR1 reads LNHNV; CDR2 reads YYDKDF (reference sequence). The CDR3 runs to 14 residues. CDR3 protein: CATSRSGFNQPQHF. The CDR3 nucleotides read TGTGCCACCAGCAGGTCGGGGTTCAATCAGCCCCAGCATTTT.

This chain connects TRBV19 to TRBJ1-5; 12 nucleotides agree with TRBD1. V lost 3 bases, J lost 1 base, and 10 bases stayed unmatched. CDR1 and CDR2 from the germline V gene are LNHDA and SQIVND (reference sequence). The CDR3 covers 19 residues. CDR3 nucleotide sequence: TGTGCCAGTAGTATTCGCCGGGACAGGGGGCCTTTGAGCAATCAGCCCCAGCATTTT. Its translation is CASSIRRDRGPLSNQPQHF.

The chain employs TRBV28 and TRBJ2-7; D unresolved. CDR3 length: 12 amino acids. The germline V gene encodes CDR1 MDHEN and CDR2 SYDVKM. The ends were cut back, 7 bases at V and 2 bases at J, with 9 bases in the middle. The CDR3 nucleotides read TGTGCCAGCACGGTCGGAACCTACGAGCAGTACTTC. It is translated as CASTVGTYEQYF.

This sequence joins TRBV29-1 and TRBJ2-1; 9 positions match TRBD2. The V and J ends lost 0 bases and 2 bases, in that order; junction bases with no gene match: 11. The germline CDR1 and CDR2 sequences are SQVTM and ANQGSEA. This CDR3 region has 18 residues. CDR3 amino acids: CSVEDSKAGGLAYNEQFF. Written as DNA, the CDR3 is TGCAGCGTTGAAGATAGTAAAGCGGGAGGCCTAGCCTACAATGAGCAGTTCTTC.

The chain joins TRBV11-2 to TRBJ1-2, with 7 positions matching TRBD1. The junction had 1 base not matched to a gene; V was cut back by 1 base and J by 2 bases. Germline-derived CDR1 and CDR2 are SGHAT and FQNNGV. This CDR3 contains 14 residues. CDR3 bases: TGTGCCAGCAGCTTAGTGGACAGGAACTATGGCTACACCTTC. It specifies CASSLVDRNYGYTF.

The V call is TRBV6-5, the J call TRBJ2-7; 13 nucleotides align to TRBD2. This CDR3 spans 15 amino acids. Trimming cost V 5 bases and J 7 bases; bases outside gene matches: 8. Germline V gene sequence: CDR1 MNHEY, CDR2 SVGAGI. Here the CDR3 reads CASSPPGLAGKEQYF. The CDR3 DNA reads TGTGCCAGCAGTCCGCCGGGACTAGCGGGAAAGGAGCAGTACTTC.

The chain combines TRBV4-3 with TRBJ2-2; possibly TRBD1 or TRBD2 for D (5 bases each). In germline, CDR1 is LGHNA, CDR2 YSLEER. V was trimmed by 2 bases and J by 1 base, leaving 14 bases between them. This CDR3 region has 17 residues. CDR3: CASSQRDPRGNTGELFF. The CDR3, as DNA: TGCGCCAGCAGCCAAAGGGACCCCCGGGGGAACACCGGGGAGCTGTTTTTT.